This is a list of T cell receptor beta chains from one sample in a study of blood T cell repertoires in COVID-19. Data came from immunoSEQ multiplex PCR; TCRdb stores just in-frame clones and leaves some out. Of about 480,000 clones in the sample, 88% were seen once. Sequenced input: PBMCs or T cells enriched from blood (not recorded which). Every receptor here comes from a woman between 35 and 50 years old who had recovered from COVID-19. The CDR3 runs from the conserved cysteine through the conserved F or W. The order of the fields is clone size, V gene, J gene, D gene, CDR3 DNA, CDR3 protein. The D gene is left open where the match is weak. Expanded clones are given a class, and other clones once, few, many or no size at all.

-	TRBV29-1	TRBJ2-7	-	TGCAGCGTTGAAGGGAAAGGGAGCGAGCAGTACTTC	CSVEGKGSEQYF
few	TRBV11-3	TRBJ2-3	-	TGTGCCAGCAGCGCGCCTAGCACAGATACGCAGTATTTT	CASSAPSTDTQYF
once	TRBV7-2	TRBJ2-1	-	TGTGCCAGCAGCTTAGAGAGGTCCGACGAGCAGTTCTTC	CASSLERSDEQFF
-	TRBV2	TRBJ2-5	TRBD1	TGTGCCAGCAGTGCAGGGGGACCGGTTCAAGAGACCCAGTACTTC	CASSAGGPVQETQYF
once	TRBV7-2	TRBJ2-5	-	TGTGCCAGCAGCTTATGGGGTAGCAGGGGTCTGGGAGAGACCCAGTACTTC	CASSLWGSRGLGETQYF
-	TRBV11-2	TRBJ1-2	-	TGTGCCAGCAGCCCCAGGCAGGGCGGCTACACCTTC	CASSPRQGGYTF
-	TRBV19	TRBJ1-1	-	TGTGCCAGTAGACTCAGGGAAGTTGGGACTGAAGCTTTCTTT	CASRLREVGTEAFF
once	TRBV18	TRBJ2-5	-	TGTGCCAGCTCCCCCCGGGTAGGTCCTACCCAAGAGACCCAGTACTTC	CASSPRVGPTQETQYF
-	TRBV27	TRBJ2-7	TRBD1	TGTGCCAGCAGTTTATTCCCCTCAGGGGGCGAGATGTCCTACGAGCAGTACTTC	CASSLFPSGGEMSYEQYF
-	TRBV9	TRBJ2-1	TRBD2	TGTGCCAGCAGCGCCTCGGTCGGGACTACCGCCCAATTTCCAGAGCAGTTCTTC	CASSASVGTTAQFPEQFF
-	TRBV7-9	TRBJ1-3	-	TGTGCCAGCAGCTCACAGGTCAGCTCTGGAAACACCATATATTTT	CASSSQVSSGNTIYF
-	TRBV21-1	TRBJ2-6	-	TGTGCCAGGCCTTGGGGCCTGGAAGGAGATGGGGCCAACGTCCTGACTTTC	CARPWGLEGDGANVLTF
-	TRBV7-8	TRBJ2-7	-	TGTGCCAGCAGCCCCGAGTACGAGCAGTACTTC	CASSPEYEQYF
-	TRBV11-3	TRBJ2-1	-	TGTGCCAGCAGCTTTAGTTTGAATGAGCAGTTCTTC	CASSFSLNEQFF
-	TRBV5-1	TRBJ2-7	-	TGCGCCAGCAGCGCCCGAATGGGCCTTAACACCTACGAGCAGTACTTC	CASSARMGLNTYEQYF
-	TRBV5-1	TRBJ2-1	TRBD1	TGCGCCAGCAGCTTGACAGGGGTAGAGAGCTACAATGAGCAGTTCTTC	CASSLTGVESYNEQFF
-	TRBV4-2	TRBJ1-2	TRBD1	TGTGCCAGCAGCCCCGAAGGGGACAGTAACTATGGCTACACCTTC	CASSPEGDSNYGYTF
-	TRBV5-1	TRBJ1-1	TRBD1	TGCGCCAGCAGCCCATCCGGGACAGAGAACACTGAAGCTTTCTTT	CASSPSGTENTEAFF
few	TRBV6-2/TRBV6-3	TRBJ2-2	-	TGTGCCAGCAGTTCAATCAGGGACGGGGAGCTGTTTTTT	CASSSIRDGELFF
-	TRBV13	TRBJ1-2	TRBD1	TGTGCCAGCAGTTTCCAGTCCGGGACAGTGTTCTATGGCTACACCTTC	CASSFQSGTVFYGYTF
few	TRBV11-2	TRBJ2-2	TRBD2	TGTGCCAGCAGCCAAGTAATAGCGGGATCGAACACCGGGGAGCTGTTTTTT	CASSQVIAGSNTGELFF
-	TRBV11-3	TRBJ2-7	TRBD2	TGTGCCAGCAGCTTGACTAGCGGGAGTAACTACGAGCAGTACTTC	CASSLTSGSNYEQYF
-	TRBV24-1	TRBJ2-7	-	TGTGCCACCAGTGATTCCGGACATTACGAGCAGTACTTC	CATSDSGHYEQYF
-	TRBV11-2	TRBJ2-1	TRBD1	TGTGCCAGCAGCCGTGGGACAGACAATGAGCAGTTCTTC	CASSRGTDNEQFF
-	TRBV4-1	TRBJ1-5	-	TGCGCCAGCAGCCAAGAGGGGGGGCGGGTTCAGCCCCAGCATTTT	CASSQEGGRVQPQHF